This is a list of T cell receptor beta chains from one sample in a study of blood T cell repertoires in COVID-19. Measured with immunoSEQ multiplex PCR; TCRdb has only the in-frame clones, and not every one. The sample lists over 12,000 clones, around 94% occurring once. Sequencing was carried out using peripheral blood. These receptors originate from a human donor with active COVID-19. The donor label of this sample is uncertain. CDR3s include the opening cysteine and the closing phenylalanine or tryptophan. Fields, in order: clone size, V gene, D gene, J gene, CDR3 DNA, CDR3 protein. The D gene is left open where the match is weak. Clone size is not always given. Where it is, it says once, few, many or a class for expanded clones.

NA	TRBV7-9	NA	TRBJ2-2	TGTGCCAGCAGCTTTAGTCTAGCAGCGAACACCGGGGAGCTGTTTTTT	CASSFSLAANTGELFF
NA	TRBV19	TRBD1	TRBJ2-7	TGTGCCAGTAGTGCCGGGACAGGAAGGTCCTACGAGCAGTACTTC	CASSAGTGRSYEQYF
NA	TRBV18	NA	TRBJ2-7	TGTGCCAGCTCCTCCGGGGCCTACGAGCAGTACTTC	CASSSGAYEQYF
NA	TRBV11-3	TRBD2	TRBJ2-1	TGTGCCAGCAGCTTAGTGCGCGGGGGAAGGACCAATCGCTCCTACAATGAGCAGTTCTTC	CASSLVRGGRTNRSYNEQFF
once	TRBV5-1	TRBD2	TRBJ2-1	TGCGCCAGCAGCTTGGTAGCGGGAGCCCGGGATGAGCAGTTCTTC	CASSLVAGARDEQFF
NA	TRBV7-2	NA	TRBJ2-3	TGTGCCAGCAGCTTCACGACTACTACGGATACGCAGTATTTT	CASSFTTTTDTQYF
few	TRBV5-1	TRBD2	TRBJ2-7	TGCGCCAGCAGCTTTAACGGGAGGACTCGGGACGAGCAGTACTTC	CASSFNGRTRDEQYF
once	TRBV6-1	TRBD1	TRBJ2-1	TGTGCCAGCAGTGTTGGCCCCGGGACAGGGAAGGGGAATGAGCAGTTCTTC	CASSVGPGTGKGNEQFF
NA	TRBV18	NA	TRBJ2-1	TGTGCCAGCTCACCGTGGCAGGGTTCCTACAATGAGCAGTTCTTC	CASSPWQGSYNEQFF
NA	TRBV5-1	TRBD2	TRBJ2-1	TGCGCCAGCAGCATCCAGACTAGCGGGAGGACGGATGAGCAGTTCTTC	CASSIQTSGRTDEQFF
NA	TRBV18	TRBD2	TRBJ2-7	TGTGCCAGCTCACCGGGACTAGACTACGAGCAGTACTTC	CASSPGLDYEQYF
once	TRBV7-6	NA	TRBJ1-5	TGTGCCAGCAGCGCCCCGGGACACAATAGCAATCAGCCCCAGCATTTT	CASSAPGHNSNQPQHF
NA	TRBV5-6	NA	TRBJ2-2	TGTGCCAGCAGCTTTAGCACCGGGGAGCTGTTTTTT	CASSFSTGELFF
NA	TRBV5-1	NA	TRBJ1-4	TGCGCCAGCAGAAAGGGTGGGGCCGGGGGAGAAAAACTGTTTTTT	CASRKGGAGGEKLFF
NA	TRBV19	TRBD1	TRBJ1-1	TGTGCCAGTACGCCCCAAACGACAGGGGTTAAGGGAGCTTTCTTT	CASTPQTTGVKGAFF
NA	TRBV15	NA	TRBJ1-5	TGTGCCACCAGCATGAGTGGTAGCAATCAGCCCCAGCATTTT	CATSMSGSNQPQHF
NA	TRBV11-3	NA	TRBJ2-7	TGTGCCAGCAGCTCCACGAGCTACGAGCAGTACTTC	CASSSTSYEQYF
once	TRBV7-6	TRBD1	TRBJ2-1	TGTGCCAGCAGCTACCGACAGGGTAGCTACAATGAGCAGTTCTTC	CASSYRQGSYNEQFF
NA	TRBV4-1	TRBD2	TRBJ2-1	TGCGCCAGCAGGAGGGGACTAGCGGGAAACAATGAGCAGTTCTTC	CASRRGLAGNNEQFF
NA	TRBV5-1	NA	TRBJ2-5	TGCGCCAGCAGCTCCCATCTCGACACCTTTCAAGAGACCCAGTACTTC	CASSSHLDTFQETQYF